The 18 T cell receptor beta chains given below trace back to one sample, sequenced in a study of patients and donors after allogeneic stem cell transplantation. TCRdb recomputed calls from the RT-PCR reads with MiXCR, one row per CDR3 protein. The table records about a million distinct CDR3 sequences, over 15% of them present only once. Sequencing was carried out using blood, either unsorted or a sorted T cell fraction (not recorded which). The receptors were sampled from a human donor who was either an allogeneic HSCT recipient or a stem cell or donor lymphocyte infusion donor (not recorded which). It is not recorded whose cells these are; they may come from a transplant donor.

This chain links TRBV12-3 or TRBV12-4 with TRBJ2-7, with TRBD2 matching 12 bases. The trim removed 5 bases at V and 4 bases at J, leaving 9 bases unmatched. This CDR3 has 16 residues. CDR3 DNA: TGTGCCAGCAGTGCTAGCGGGAGGGATCTTACGTACGAGCAGTACTTC. It is translated as CASSASGRDLTYEQYF.

This clonotype was seen more than once but under ten times. The chain employs TRBV11-2 and TRBJ2-3, with 9 bases aligning to TRBD2. This CDR3 contains 18 residues. Germline values: CDR1 SGHAT, CDR2 FQNNGV. Trimming cost V 5 bases and J 5 bases; bases outside gene matches: 17. The CDR3 is CASSPIGLAGFMGDTQYF. The CDR3 coding sequence is TGTGCCAGCAGCCCCATTGGGCTAGCGGGGTTTATGGGAGATACGCAGTATTTT.

This clonotype was counted between two and nine times. This sequence joins TRBV6-5 and TRBJ2-3; D remains unclear. Germline assignment: CDR1 MNHEY and CDR2 SVGAGI. CDR3 size: 15 residues. Trimming removed 2 bases at V and 4 bases at J, with 13 bases between. The DNA of the CDR3 is TGTGCCAGCAGTTACGATAGCATTCTCTCAGATACGCAGTATTTT. Translated: CASSYDSILSDTQYF.

The table lists this clonotype with a few counts. This chain connects TRBV12-3 or TRBV12-4 to TRBJ2-2; 7 nucleotides line up with TRBD2. V was clipped by 7 bases and J by 5 bases; unmatched bases: 4. CDR3 length: 13 residues. As DNA, the CDR3 is TGTGCCAGCATGGGGGGGAAGACCGGGGAGCTGTTTTTT. This gives the protein CASMGGKTGELFF.

J is TRBJ2-1 and V is TRBV20-1; D is possibly TRBD1 (6 bases). CDR1 and CDR2 (germline): DFQATT, SNEGSKA (reference sequence). V was clipped by 3 bases and J by 2 bases, with 8 bases between them. The CDR3 is made up of 13 amino acids. This chain's CDR3 is CSASGDTYNEQFF. CDR3 bases: TGCAGTGCTAGCGGGGACACCTACAATGAGCAGTTCTTC.

There are a few counts of this clonotype. This chain uses TRBV20-1 with TRBJ2-7, with 7 bases identical to TRBD1. V was clipped by 6 bases and J by 0 bases; unmatched bases: 5. This CDR3 contains 13 residues. Germline loops: CDR1 DFQATT, CDR2 SNEGSKA (reference sequence). CDR3 nucleotides: TGCAGTGCCCCGACAGGGATCTCCTACGAGCAGTACTTC. Encoded protein: CSAPTGISYEQYF.

This clonotype was detected a few times. This chain joins TRBV2 and TRBJ2-1; no definite D call. The CDR3 is 15 amino acids. V was clipped by 7 bases and J by 7 bases, with 20 bases between them. Germline V gives CDR1 SNHLY, CDR2 FYNNEI. CDR3 coding DNA: TGTGCCAGCACCCCGAACGCAGATGTAGTGAATGAGCAGTTCTTC. This translates into CASTPNADVVNEQFF.

The V call is TRBV5-1, the J call TRBJ2-6; 9 nucleotides align to TRBD2. After removal of 0 bases from V and 1 base from J, the junction contained 8 bases not matched to a gene. Germline CDR1 SGHRS, CDR2 YFSETQ. The CDR3 covers 19 residues. CDR3 loop: CASSLDLREGPSGANVLTF. In DNA, the CDR3 is TGCGCCAGCAGCTTGGACCTGCGGGAGGGCCCATCTGGGGCCAACGTCCTGACTTTC.

This chain joins TRBV7-8 and TRBJ1-1, with D perhaps TRBD1 (5 bases). V was trimmed by 1 base and J by 3 bases, leaving 18 bases between them. CDR3 length equals 17 residues. Germline V lookup: CDR1 SGHVS, CDR2 FQNEAQ. In DNA form, the CDR3 reads TGTGCCAGCAGCTTAGTTAGTCCGGGACCCGTGGACACTGAAGCTTTCTTT. Its translation: CASSLVSPGPVDTEAFF. Based on the CDR3 plus reference TRBV7-8 and TRBJ1-1, the full variable domain is GAGVSQSPRYKVAKRGQDVALRCDPISGHVSLFWYQQALGQGPEFLTYFQNEAQLDKSGLPSDRFFAERPEGSVSTLKIQRTQQEDSAVYLCASSLVSPGPVDTEAFFGQGTRLTVV.

This clonotype was seen many times. This rearrangement joins TRBV27 to TRBJ2-1; 7 bases agree with TRBD1. V shed 5 bases and J 0 bases; nucleotides not matched to a gene: 7. The CDR3 contains 16 residues. The V gene's germline CDR1 is MNHEY and CDR2 SMNVEV (reference sequence). The CDR3 spells CASSIDRENSYNEQFF. The CDR3 DNA reads TGTGCCAGCAGTATCGACAGGGAAAACTCCTACAATGAGCAGTTCTTC.

V usage is TRBV20-1 and J usage is TRBJ2-1; D call uncertain. The CDR3 extends over 10 amino acids. Per the germline V gene, CDR1 is DFQATT and CDR2 is SNEGSKA (reference sequence). V lost 6 bases, J lost 10 bases, and 10 bases lay in between. The CDR3 nucleotides read TGCAGTGCCCCCTCCGGGGAGCAGTTCTTC. Encoded protein: CSAPSGEQFF.

Points on this clonotype: A read error is possible here, since a much larger clone lies one base away. CDR3 nucleotide sequence: TGTGCCAGCAGTGATTGGATGAACACTGAAGCTTTCTTT. This gives the protein CASSDWMNTEAFF. The chain joins TRBV2 to TRBJ1-1; the D is unclear. Deletions cut 3 bases from V and 0 bases from J, with 5 bases between. Looked up from germline, CDR1 is SNHLY and CDR2 is FYNNEI. The CDR3 runs 13 residues.

This chain connects TRBV6-2 or TRBV6-3 to TRBJ1-1, with TRBD1 as a possible D gene (5 bases). V dropped 7 bases and J dropped 1 base, with 10 bases sitting between them. CDR3 length equals 13 residues. CDR1 MNHEY and CDR2 SVGEGT come from the germline V gene. The CDR3, as DNA: TGTGCCAGCATCTTGGGGGGGAACACTGAAGCTTTCTTT. It encodes CASILGGNTEAFF.

This chain uses TRBV6-1 with TRBJ2-1; 10 positions agree with TRBD2. The CDR3 length is 16 residues. Unmatched junction bases numbered 5, after V lost 2 bases and J lost 4 bases. CDR1 is MNHNS and CDR2 is SASEGT in the germline V gene. The CDR3 region has the DNA TGTGCCAGCAGTGAATATCTAGCGGGAGCTTACAATGAGCAGTTCTTC. This gives the protein CASSEYLAGAYNEQFF.

The rearrangement uses TRBV11-2 and TRBJ2-1; a weak D match, TRBD2 (6 bases). Trimming pared 5 bases from V and 6 bases from J, leaving 11 bases between. CDR3 length equals 13 residues. CDR1 SGHAT and CDR2 FQNNGV come from the germline V gene. CDR3 bases: TGTGCCAGCAGCCCTCGGGACTTCAATGAGCAGTTCTTC. Residues: CASSPRDFNEQFF.

The rearrangement uses TRBV20-1 and TRBJ2-1, with D perhaps matching TRBD1 or TRBD2 (5 bases each). The CDR3 runs 15 residues. CDR1 is DFQATT and CDR2 is SNEGSKA in the germline V gene (reference sequence). V was pared by 3 bases and J by 1 base, with 13 bases between. CDR3 DNA sequence: TGCAGTGCTAGGGGGTCGGGGCGGTCCTACAATGAGCAGTTCTTC. Residues: CSARGSGRSYNEQFF.

The V call is TRBV27, the J call TRBJ2-2; 11 bases are a match to TRBD2. Germline CDR1 MNHEY, CDR2 SMNVEV (reference sequence). With V trimmed by 6 bases and J by 0 bases, 3 bases remained unmatched. The CDR3 runs to 16 residues. CDR3 in amino acids: CASRLAGEPNTGELFF. CDR3 nucleotides: TGTGCCAGCAGACTAGCGGGGGAACCGAACACCGGGGAGCTGTTTTTT.

This rearrangement joins TRBV19 to TRBJ2-7; D tentatively fits TRBD1 or TRBD2 (5 bases each). V was pared by 1 base and J by 5 bases, with 9 bases between. The length of the CDR3 is 13 residues. The germline gives CDR1 LNHDA, CDR2 SQIVND (reference sequence). CDR3 protein: CASSIVQGHEQYF. The CDR3 region has the DNA TGTGCCAGTAGTATAGTCCAGGGACACGAGCAGTACTTC.